The clone carrying this T cell receptor (beta chain) showed up just a few times. What it binds is unknown. Amplification yielded TCR beta CDR3 regions, with RNA transcripts as the source. The study used the HTBI primer set for a first-round RT-PCR of the TCR CDR3. Using its own MiXCR run on the multiplex PCR reads, TCRdb lists one record per CDR3 protein. The sample contains 600,000 to 700,000 distinct CDR3 sequences, 14% to 15% of which appear only once. Losses at the gene ends were 3 bases for V and 6 bases for J; bases not matched to a gene: 12. Germline values: CDR1 MGHRA, CDR2 YSYEKL. The CDR3 is made up of 16 amino acids. This sample is drawn from a study of T cells in Graves' hyperthyroidism and ophthalmopathy. Findings of the study overall: Ophthalmopathy was separated from stable hyperthyroidism by a 13 V-J model.

The source material was blood. This chain joins TRBV4-1 and TRBJ2-7; 9 bases fit TRBD2. The sequence derives from a woman between 40 and 50 years old with Graves' ophthalmopathy. CDR3 protein: CASSQSSLAGVFEQYF. CDR3 in DNA: TGCGCCAGCAGCCAGTCCTCTTTAGCGGGAGTTTTCGAGCAGTACTTC.